Reported below is one TCR beta chain. The antigen is not known. This sample is drawn from a study of T-cell reconstitution after alpha-beta-depleted transplantation in children. Study-level findings and limits: At around two months after transplant, the alpha-beta T cells were reportedly derived from several hundred expanded clones that came from non-depleted graft cells. For some patients, TCRbeta diversity was high at day 60 because of recipient T cells and thymic progenitors that survived. At the one-year point after transplant, T-cell counts and TCRbeta diversity were found to come mostly from T cells that had been newly produced.

With 8 bases removed from V and 0 bases from J, the gap between germline ends came to 14 bases. Germline loops: CDR1 MGHRA, CDR2 YSYEKL. The CDR3 is 15 amino acids. Unique molecular identifiers were used to barcode this TCRbeta library. TCRdb reanalysed the PCR reads using MiXCR and keeps one entry per CDR3 protein. The sample lists about 900,000 distinct CDR3 sequences, about 29% occurring once. This clonotype was sampled from a boy younger than two who had a stem cell transplant for SCID, so the T cells may come from the graft donor. V is TRBV4-1 and J is TRBJ1-5; possible D gene TRBD1, 5 bases. The sequencing here drew on PBMCs, mostly from graft donor cells, taken 360 days after TCRalphabeta/CD19-depleted stem cell transplant. Here the CDR3 reads CASGGVHYSNQPQHF. In DNA, the CDR3 is TGCGCCAGCGGGGGGGTTCATTATAGCAATCAGCCCCAGCATTTT.